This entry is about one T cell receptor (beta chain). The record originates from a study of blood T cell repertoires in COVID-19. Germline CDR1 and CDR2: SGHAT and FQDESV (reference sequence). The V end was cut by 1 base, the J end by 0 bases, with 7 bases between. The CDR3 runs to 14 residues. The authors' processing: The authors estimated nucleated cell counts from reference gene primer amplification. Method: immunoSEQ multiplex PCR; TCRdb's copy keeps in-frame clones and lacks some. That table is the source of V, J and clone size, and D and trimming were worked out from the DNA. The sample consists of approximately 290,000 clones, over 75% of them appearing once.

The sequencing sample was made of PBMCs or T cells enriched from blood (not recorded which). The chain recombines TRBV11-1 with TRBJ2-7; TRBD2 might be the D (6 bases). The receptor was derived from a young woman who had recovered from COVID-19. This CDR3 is CASSLGGISYEQYF. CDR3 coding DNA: TGTGCCAGCAGCTTAGGCGGGATCTCCTACGAGCAGTACTTC. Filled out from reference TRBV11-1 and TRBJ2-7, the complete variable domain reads EAEVAQSPRYKITEKSQAVAFWCDPISGHATLYWYRQILGQGPELLVQFQDESVVDDSQLPKDRFSAERLKGVDSTLKIQPAELGDSAMYLCASSLGGISYEQYFGPGTRLTVT.